This paragraph covers one TCR beta chain sequence. Authors' processing steps: Reference gene primer amplification gave nucleated cell count estimates. Sequencing was performed with immunoSEQ multiplex PCR; in TCRdb, only in-frame clones are kept and a portion is missing. V, J and clone size reflect that table, while D and trimming were determined from the DNA. The table lists about 40,000 clones, approximately 81% of them singletons. This sample was included in a study of blood T cell repertoires in COVID-19. Study context: The study drew acute and convalescent COVID-19 samples from the United States, Italy and Spain. T cells, B-cell-depleted T cells, or PBMCs supplied cDNA or gDNA.

This receptor was taken from a human donor in a cohort sampled during active COVID-19. The sequencing sample was made of peripheral blood.

The CDR3 DNA reads as TGTGCCAGCAGCGAACAGGGTCACCCGGCCCAGTACTTC. Its translation is CASSEQGHPAQYF. The chain employs TRBV9 and TRBJ2-5; possible D gene TRBD1, 6 bases. Germline assignment: CDR1 SGDLS and CDR2 YYNGEE. The V and J ends lost 3 bases and 9 bases respectively, with 15 bases between them. This CDR3 is built from 13 residues.